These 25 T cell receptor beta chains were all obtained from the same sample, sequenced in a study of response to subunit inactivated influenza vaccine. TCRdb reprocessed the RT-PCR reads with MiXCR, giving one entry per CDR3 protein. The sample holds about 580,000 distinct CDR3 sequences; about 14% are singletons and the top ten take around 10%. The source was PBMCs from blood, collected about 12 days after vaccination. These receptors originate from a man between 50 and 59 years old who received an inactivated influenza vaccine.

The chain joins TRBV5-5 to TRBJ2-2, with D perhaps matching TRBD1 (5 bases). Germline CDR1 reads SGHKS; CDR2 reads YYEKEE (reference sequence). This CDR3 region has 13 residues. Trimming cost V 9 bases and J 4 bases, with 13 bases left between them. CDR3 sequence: CAMGLGPTGELFF. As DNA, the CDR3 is TGTGCCATGGGCTTGGGGCCCACCGGGGAGCTGTTTTTT.

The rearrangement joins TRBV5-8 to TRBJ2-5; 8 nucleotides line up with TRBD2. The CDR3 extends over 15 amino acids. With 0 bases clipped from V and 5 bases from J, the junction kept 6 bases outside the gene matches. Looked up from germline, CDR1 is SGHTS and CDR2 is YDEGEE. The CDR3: CASSLVGRAGETQYF. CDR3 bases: TGTGCCAGCAGCTTGGTCGGGAGGGCGGGGGAGACCCAGTACTTC.

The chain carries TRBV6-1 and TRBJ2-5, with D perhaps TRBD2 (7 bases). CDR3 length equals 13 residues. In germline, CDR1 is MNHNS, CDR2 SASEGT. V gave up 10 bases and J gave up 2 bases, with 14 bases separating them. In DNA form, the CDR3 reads TGTGCCACCTGGGGGCGGGGGCAAGAGACCCAGTACTTC. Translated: CATWGRGQETQYF.

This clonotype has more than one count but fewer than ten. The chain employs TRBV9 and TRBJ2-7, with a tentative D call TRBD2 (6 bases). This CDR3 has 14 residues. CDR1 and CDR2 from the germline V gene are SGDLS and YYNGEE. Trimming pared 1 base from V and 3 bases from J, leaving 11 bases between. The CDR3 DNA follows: TGTGCCAGCAGCGTAAGGGCGGAGGGCTACGAGCAGTACTTC. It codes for CASSVRAEGYEQYF.

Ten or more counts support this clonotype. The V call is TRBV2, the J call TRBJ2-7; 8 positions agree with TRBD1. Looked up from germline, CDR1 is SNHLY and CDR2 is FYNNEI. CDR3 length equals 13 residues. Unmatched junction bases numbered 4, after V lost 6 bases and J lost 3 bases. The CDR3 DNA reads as TGTGCCAGCAGCGGGACAGGTAGCTACGAGCAGTACTTC. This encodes CASSGTGSYEQYF.

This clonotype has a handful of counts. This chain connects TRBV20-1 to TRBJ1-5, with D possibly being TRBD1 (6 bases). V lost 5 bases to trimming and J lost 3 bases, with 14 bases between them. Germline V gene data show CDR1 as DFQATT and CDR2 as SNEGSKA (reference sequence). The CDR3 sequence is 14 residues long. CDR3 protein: CSAVRGGFNQPQHF. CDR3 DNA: TGCAGTGCTGTTAGAGGGGGGTTCAATCAGCCCCAGCATTTT.

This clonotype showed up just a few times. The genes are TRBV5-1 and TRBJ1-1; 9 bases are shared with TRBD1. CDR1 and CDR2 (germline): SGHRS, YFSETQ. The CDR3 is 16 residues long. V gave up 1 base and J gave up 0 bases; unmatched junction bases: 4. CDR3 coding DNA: TGCGCCAGCAGCTTGATGGGGACAGGGCTGAACACTGAAGCTTTCTTT. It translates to CASSLMGTGLNTEAFF.

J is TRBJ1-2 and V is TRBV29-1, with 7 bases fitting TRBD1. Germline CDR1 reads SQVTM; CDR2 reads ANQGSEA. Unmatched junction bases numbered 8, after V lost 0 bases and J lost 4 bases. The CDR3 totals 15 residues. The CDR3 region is CSVEETLTGVYGYTF. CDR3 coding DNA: TGCAGCGTTGAAGAGACCCTAACAGGGGTCTATGGCTACACCTTC.

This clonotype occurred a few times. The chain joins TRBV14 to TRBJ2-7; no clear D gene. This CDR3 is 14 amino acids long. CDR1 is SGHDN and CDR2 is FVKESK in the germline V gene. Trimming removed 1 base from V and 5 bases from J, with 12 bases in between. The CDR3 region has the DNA TGTGCCAGCAGCCAAGTCCCGATAGGCCACGAGCAGTACTTC. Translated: CASSQVPIGHEQYF. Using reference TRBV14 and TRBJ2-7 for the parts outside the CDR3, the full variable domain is EAGVTQFPSHSVIEKGQTVTLRCDPISGHDNLYWYRRVMGKEIKFLLHFVKESKQDESGMPNNRFLAERTGGTYSTLKVQPAELEDSGVYFCASSQVPIGHEQYFGPGTRLTVT.

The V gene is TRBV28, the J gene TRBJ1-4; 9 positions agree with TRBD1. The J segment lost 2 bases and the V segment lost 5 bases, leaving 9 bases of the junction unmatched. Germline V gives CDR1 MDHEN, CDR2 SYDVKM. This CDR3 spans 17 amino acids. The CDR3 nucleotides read TGTGCCAGCAGTATCACAGGGGGCTCCCCCACTAATGAAAAACTGTTTTTT. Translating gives CASSITGGSPTNEKLFF.

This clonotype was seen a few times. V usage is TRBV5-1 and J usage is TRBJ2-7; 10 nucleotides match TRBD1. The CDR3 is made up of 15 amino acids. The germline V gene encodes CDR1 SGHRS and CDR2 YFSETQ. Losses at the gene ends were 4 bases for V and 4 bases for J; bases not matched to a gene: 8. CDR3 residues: CASSPDRGISYEQYF. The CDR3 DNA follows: TGCGCCAGCAGCCCGGACAGGGGGATAAGTTACGAGCAGTACTTC.

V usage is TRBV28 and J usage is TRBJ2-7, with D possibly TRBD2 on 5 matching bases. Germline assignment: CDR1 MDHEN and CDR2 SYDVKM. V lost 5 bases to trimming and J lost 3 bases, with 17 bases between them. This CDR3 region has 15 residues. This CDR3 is CASSPTLLLGYEQYF. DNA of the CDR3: TGTGCCAGCAGTCCCACACTATTACTAGGCTACGAGCAGTACTTC.

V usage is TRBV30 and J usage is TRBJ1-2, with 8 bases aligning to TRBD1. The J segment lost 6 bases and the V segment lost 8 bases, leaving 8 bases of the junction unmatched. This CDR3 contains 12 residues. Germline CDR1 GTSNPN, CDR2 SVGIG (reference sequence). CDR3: CAIRTGPDGYTF. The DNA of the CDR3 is TGTGCCATACGGACAGGGCCCGATGGCTACACCTTC.

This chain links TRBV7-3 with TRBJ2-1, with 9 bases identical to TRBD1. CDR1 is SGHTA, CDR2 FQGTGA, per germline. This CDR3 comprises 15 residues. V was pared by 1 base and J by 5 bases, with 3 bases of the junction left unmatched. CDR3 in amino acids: CASSLRDRVDNEQFF. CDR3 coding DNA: TGTGCCAGCAGCTTAAGGGACAGGGTGGACAATGAGCAGTTCTTC.

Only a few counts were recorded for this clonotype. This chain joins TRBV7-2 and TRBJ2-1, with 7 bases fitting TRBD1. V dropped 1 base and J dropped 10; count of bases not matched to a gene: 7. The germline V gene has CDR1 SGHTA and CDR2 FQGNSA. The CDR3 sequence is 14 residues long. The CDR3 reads CASSLVSGGQEQFF. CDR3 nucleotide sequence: TGTGCCAGCAGCTTAGTTTCAGGGGGTCAGGAGCAGTTCTTC.

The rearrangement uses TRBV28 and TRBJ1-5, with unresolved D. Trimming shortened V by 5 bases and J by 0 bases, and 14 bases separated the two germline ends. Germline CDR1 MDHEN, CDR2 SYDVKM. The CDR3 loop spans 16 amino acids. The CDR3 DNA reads TGTGCCAGCAGTCTCCCCGACACTTATAGCAATCAGCCCCAGCATTTT. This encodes CASSLPDTYSNQPQHF.

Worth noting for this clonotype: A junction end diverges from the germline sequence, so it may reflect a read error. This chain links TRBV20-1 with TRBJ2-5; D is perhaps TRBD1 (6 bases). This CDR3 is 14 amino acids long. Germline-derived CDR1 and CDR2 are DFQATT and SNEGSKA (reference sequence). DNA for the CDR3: TGCAGTGCCCGTCGGCCCTTGGGACAAGGGACCCAGTACTTC. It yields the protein CSARRPLGQGTQYF.

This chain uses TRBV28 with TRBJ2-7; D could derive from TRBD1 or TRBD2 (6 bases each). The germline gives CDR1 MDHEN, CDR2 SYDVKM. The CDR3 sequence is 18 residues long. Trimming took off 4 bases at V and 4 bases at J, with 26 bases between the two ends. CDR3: CASSSMGTYREGSYEQYF. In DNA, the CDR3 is TGTGCCAGCAGTTCGATGGGGACTTACAGGGAAGGTAGTTACGAGCAGTACTTC.

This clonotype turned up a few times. CDR3 in amino acids: CASSLDPSDTDTQYF. The CDR3 DNA sequence: TGTGCCAGCAGCTTGGACCCCTCGGACACAGATACGCAGTATTTT. J is TRBJ2-3 and V is TRBV5-4; unclear D gene. This CDR3 contains 15 residues. Germline values: CDR1 SGHNT, CDR2 YYREEE (reference sequence). V was trimmed by 0 bases and J by 2 bases, leaving 10 bases between them.

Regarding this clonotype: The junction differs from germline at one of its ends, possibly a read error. The CDR3 region is CSARDRREALF. For the CDR3, the DNA is TGCAGTGCTAGAGATCGCCGGGAGGCCCTCTTC. V and J are TRBV20-1 and TRBJ1-2, with D uncertain. The CDR3 length is 11 residues. The germline gives CDR1 DFQATT, CDR2 SNEGSKA (reference sequence).

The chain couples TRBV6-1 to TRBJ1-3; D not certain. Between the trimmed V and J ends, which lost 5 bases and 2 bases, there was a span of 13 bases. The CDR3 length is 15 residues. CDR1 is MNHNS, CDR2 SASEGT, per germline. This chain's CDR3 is CASSLGSSAGNTIYF. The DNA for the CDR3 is TGTGCCAGCAGTCTGGGTAGCTCGGCTGGAAACACCATATATTTT.

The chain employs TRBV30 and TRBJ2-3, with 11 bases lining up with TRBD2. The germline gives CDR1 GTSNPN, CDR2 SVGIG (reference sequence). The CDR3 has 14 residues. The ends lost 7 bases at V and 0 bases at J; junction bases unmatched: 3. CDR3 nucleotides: TGTGCCTTTAGACTAGCGGGAAGCACAGATACGCAGTATTTT. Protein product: CAFRLAGSTDTQYF.

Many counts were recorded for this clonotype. CDR3 sequence: CASSFGQGGYEQYF. For the CDR3, the DNA is TGTGCCAGCAGTTTTGGACAGGGTGGCTACGAGCAGTACTTC. V is TRBV12-3 or TRBV12-4 and J is TRBJ2-7; TRBD1 matches 8 bases. CDR3 length: 14 amino acids. V shed 3 bases and J 3 bases; nucleotides not matched to a gene: 4.

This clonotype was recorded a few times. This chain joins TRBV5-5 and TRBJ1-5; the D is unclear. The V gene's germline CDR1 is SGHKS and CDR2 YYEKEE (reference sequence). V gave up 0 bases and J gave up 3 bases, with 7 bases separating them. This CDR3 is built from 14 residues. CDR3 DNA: TGTGCCAGCAGCTTGGAGCAGCTCAATCAGCCCCAGCATTTT. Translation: CASSLEQLNQPQHF.

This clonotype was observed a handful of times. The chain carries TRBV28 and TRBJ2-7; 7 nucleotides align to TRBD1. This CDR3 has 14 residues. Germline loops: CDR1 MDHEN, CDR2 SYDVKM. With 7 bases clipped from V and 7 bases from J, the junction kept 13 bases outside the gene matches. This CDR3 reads CASTWGTALREQYF. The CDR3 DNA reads TGTGCCAGCACCTGGGGGACAGCCCTTCGGGAGCAGTACTTC.